The 6 T cell receptor beta chains below all came from one sample that was sequenced in a study of blood T cell repertoires in COVID-19. Produced via immunoSEQ multiplex PCR; TCRdb's table is partial and in-frame only. The sample has about 280,000 clones, about 85% seen once. The sequenced material came from PBMCs or T cells enriched from blood (not recorded which). Source of these receptors: a woman between 45 and 65 years old who had recovered from COVID-19.

The chain employs TRBV27 and TRBJ1-5; D is possibly TRBD1 (6 bases). The CDR3 consists of 14 residues. CDR1 and CDR2 from the germline V gene are MNHEY and SMNVEV (reference sequence). Trimming removed 2 bases at V and 4 bases at J, with 9 bases between. The CDR3 nucleotides are TGTGCCAGCAGTTTAAGGACAGTTAATCAGCCCCAGCATTTT. It is translated as CASSLRTVNQPQHF.

This chain joins TRBV4-1 and TRBJ2-1; 10 nucleotides match TRBD2. The CDR3 runs to 19 residues. Losses at the gene ends were 0 bases for V and 5 bases for J; bases not matched to a gene: 13. Looked up from germline, CDR1 is MGHRA and CDR2 is YSYEKL. This CDR3 is CASSQESTSGPQQDNEQFF. CDR3 sequence (DNA): TGCGCCAGCAGCCAAGAATCGACTAGCGGGCCACAGCAAGACAATGAGCAGTTCTTC.

The chain joins TRBV2 to TRBJ2-5; 8 bases agree with TRBD1. Trimming at V came to 6 bases and at J to 5 bases, leaving 8 bases not matched to a gene. Germline V gene lookup returns CDR1 SNHLY and CDR2 FYNNEI. This CDR3 has 14 residues. The CDR3 nucleotides are TGTGCCAGCAGAGTGACAGGGGCTGTTGAGACCCAGTACTTC. Translation: CASRVTGAVETQYF.

This clone was picked up one time. This sequence joins TRBV7-9 and TRBJ1-2; 9 nucleotides line up with TRBD1. V dropped 7 bases and J dropped 2; count of bases not matched to a gene: 5. The CDR3 extends over 14 amino acids. The V gene's germline CDR1 is SEHNR and CDR2 FQNEAQ (reference sequence). The chain's CDR3 is CASNDRGRNYGYTF. The CDR3 nucleotides are TGTGCCAGCAACGACAGGGGGAGAAACTATGGCTACACCTTC.

This chain joins TRBV19 and TRBJ2-1; 8 nucleotides align to TRBD2. With V trimmed by 0 bases and J by 9 bases, 1 base remained unmatched. The germline gives CDR1 LNHDA, CDR2 SQIVND (reference sequence). This CDR3 contains 13 residues. This CDR3 reads CASSIDRGGEQFF. The CDR3 nucleotides are TGTGCCAGTAGTATAGACCGGGGGGGTGAGCAGTTCTTC.

CDR3: CASSLLGNRGNYGYTF. The CDR3 nucleotides read TGTGCCAGCAGCTTATTGGGGAATAGGGGTAACTATGGCTACACCTTC. V and J are TRBV5-4 and TRBJ1-2; D perhaps matches TRBD1 (5 bases). This CDR3 has 16 amino acids. V was cut by 2 bases and J by 1 base, with 15 bases left in between. Germline assignment: CDR1 SGHNT and CDR2 YYREEE (reference sequence).